The sequence of this T cell receptor (beta chain) was determined in a study of siplizumab effects on memory and regulatory T cells. Broader study findings: A mean of around 69% of mappable alloreactive CD4+ clones were Treg-derived with siplizumab, compared with less than 30% in controls.

About this clone itself: The antigen remains undetermined.

Germline V gene sequence: CDR1 KGHSH, CDR2 LQKENI. Trimming left V 2 bases short and J 1 base short, with 12 bases between. This CDR3 comprises 16 residues. The repertoire was sequenced with immunoSEQ multiplex PCR; TCRdb's copy has only in-frame clones and lacks some. Here the sample spans tens of thousands of clones, about 91% being singletons. Sequences were obtained from Tregs sorted from blood. The V call is TRBV18, the J call TRBJ1-3; maybe TRBD1 (5 bases). This receptor was obtained from a human donor in good health. This CDR3 is CASSPTGGTSGNTIYF. The CDR3 nucleotides are TGTGCCAGCTCACCAACGGGGGGGACTTCTGGAAACACCATATATTTT.